The 9 T cell receptor beta chains presented below share a single source sample, sequenced in a study of blood T cell repertoires in COVID-19. Method: immunoSEQ multiplex PCR; TCRdb's copy keeps in-frame clones and lacks some. The table has approximately 200,000 clones, 75% to 90% seen once; the top ten hold 2% to 3%. Sequenced: peripheral blood. These receptors all stem from a man aged 25 to 40 with COVID-19, enrolled during active disease.

The chain joins TRBV28 to TRBJ2-5, with 7 nucleotides matching TRBD1. V was clipped by 4 bases and J by 1 base; unmatched bases: 3. CDR1 and CDR2 from the germline V gene are MDHEN and SYDVKM. The CDR3 has 14 residues. CDR3 in amino acids: CASSSGQFQETQYF. The CDR3 DNA follows: TGTGCCAGCAGTTCGGGACAGTTCCAAGAGACCCAGTACTTC.

The chain has TRBV7-6 and TRBJ2-3; 10 bases fit TRBD2. CDR3 length: 16 amino acids. The junction had 9 bases not matched to a gene; V was cut back by 5 bases and J by 4 bases. Germline loops: CDR1 SGHVS, CDR2 FNYEAQ. The CDR3 DNA reads TGTGCCAGCAGCCCCATAGCGGGGGGCGGATCAGATACGCAGTATTTT. This sequence encodes CASSPIAGGGSDTQYF.

The chain joins TRBV19 to TRBJ1-5; TRBD1 matches at 10 bases. Losses at the gene ends were 8 bases for V and 6 bases for J; bases not matched to a gene: 10. Germline V lookup: CDR1 LNHDA, CDR2 SQIVND (reference sequence). The CDR3 length is 15 residues. CDR3 nucleotides: TGTGCCAGTCTACCGACAGGGGGCCCGGGTCAGCCCCAGCATTTT. Amino acids: CASLPTGGPGQPQHF.

This chain joins TRBV4-1 and TRBJ1-1, with unresolved D. The CDR3 loop spans 14 amino acids. V was pared by 3 bases and J by 5 bases, with 13 bases between. CDR1 and CDR2 from the germline V gene are MGHRA and YSYEKL. The CDR3 protein is CASSQMTRGTEAFF. As DNA, the CDR3 is TGCGCCAGCAGCCAGATGACGAGAGGGACTGAAGCTTTCTTT.

V usage is TRBV5-1 and J usage is TRBJ1-1, with D unresolved. This CDR3 comprises 13 residues. Germline CDR1 and CDR2: SGHRS and YFSETQ. V lost 0 bases to trimming and J lost 9 bases, with 12 bases between them. CDR3 nucleotide sequence: TGCGCCAGCAGCTTGGGGCAGGCGACGCAAGCTTTCTTT. It specifies CASSLGQATQAFF.

This clone was observed once. V is TRBV12-5 and J is TRBJ2-2, with 10 positions matching TRBD2. V dropped 2 bases and J dropped 8; count of bases not matched to a gene: 2. This CDR3 contains 14 residues. Germline V lookup: CDR1 LGHNT, CDR2 FRNRAP. The CDR3 region is CASGLTLAGGELFF. The CDR3 DNA reads TGTGCTAGTGGTTTGACACTAGCGGGAGGGGAGCTGTTTTTT.

The chain is built from TRBV19 and TRBJ2-1; the D gene is possibly TRBD2 (6 bases). V was shortened by 3 bases and J by 5 bases, with 14 bases between the two germline ends. The CDR3 length is 15 residues. The germline CDR1 and CDR2 sequences are LNHDA and SQIVND (reference sequence). CDR3 loop: CASSIGTRTHNEQFF. The CDR3 nucleotides read TGTGCCAGTAGTATCGGGACTCGCACCCACAATGAGCAGTTCTTC.

This clone showed up just once. This chain links TRBV11-2 with TRBJ2-1; 9 bases map to TRBD1. Trimming cost V 5 bases and J 5 bases; bases outside gene matches: 7. Looked up from germline, CDR1 is SGHAT and CDR2 is FQNNGV. The CDR3 is 15 amino acids. The CDR3 bases are TGTGCCAGCAGCGTTCGGGACAGGGTCGACAATGAGCAGTTCTTC. It yields the protein CASSVRDRVDNEQFF.

Details on this clone: Other DNA sequences in the same sample also yield this CDR3. The chain uses TRBV2 and TRBJ2-2; 13 bases align to TRBD2. With 5 bases clipped from V and 4 bases from J, the junction kept 4 bases outside the gene matches. The CDR3 extends over 16 amino acids. In germline, CDR1 is SNHLY, CDR2 FYNNEI. The CDR3 is CASSRTSGRGTGELFF. CDR3 coding DNA: TGTGCCAGCAGTCGGACTAGCGGGAGAGGCACCGGGGAGCTGTTTTTT.